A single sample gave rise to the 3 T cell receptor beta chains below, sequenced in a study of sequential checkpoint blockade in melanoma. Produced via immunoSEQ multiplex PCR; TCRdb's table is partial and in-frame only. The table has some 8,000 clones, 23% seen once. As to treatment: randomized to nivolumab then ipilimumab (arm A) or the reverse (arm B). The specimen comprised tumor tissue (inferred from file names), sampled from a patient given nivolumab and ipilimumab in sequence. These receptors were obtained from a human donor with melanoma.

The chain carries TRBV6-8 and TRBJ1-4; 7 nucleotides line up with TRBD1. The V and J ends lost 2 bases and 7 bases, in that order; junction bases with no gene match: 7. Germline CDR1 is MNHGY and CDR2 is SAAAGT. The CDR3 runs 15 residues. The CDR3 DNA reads TGTGCCAGCAGTTACGCGACAGGGCGAAGTGAAAAACTGTTTTTT. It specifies CASSYATGRSEKLFF.

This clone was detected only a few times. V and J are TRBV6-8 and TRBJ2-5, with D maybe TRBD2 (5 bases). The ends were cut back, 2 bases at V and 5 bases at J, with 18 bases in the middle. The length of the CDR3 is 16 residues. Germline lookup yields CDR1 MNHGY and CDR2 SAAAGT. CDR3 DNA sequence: TGTGCCAGCAGTTACACAAGGCAGGAGGCGAGGGAGACCCAGTACTTC. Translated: CASSYTRQEARETQYF.

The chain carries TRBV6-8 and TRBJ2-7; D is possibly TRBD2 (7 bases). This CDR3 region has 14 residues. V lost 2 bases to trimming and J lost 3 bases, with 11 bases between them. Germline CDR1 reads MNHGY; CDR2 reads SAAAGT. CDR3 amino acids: CASSYGGGRYEQYF. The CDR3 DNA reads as TGTGCCAGCAGTTACGGCGGGGGCCGCTACGAGCAGTACTTC.